This T cell receptor beta chain was identified in a study of T cells in Graves' hyperthyroidism and ophthalmopathy. Diagnoses were made from clinical symptoms, serum measures (thyroxine and TRAb), thyroid ultrasound and orbital computed tomography. Deletions cut 4 bases from V and 9 bases from J, with 17 bases between. The CDR3 covers 15 residues. The germline V gene encodes CDR1 SGDLS and CDR2 YYNGEE. A note on this clonotype: Its antigen remains unknown.

The investigators amplified TCR beta CDR3 regions from RNA transcripts. First-round RT-PCR targeting the TCR CDR3 was performed with the HTBI primer set. MiXCR, applied by TCRdb to the multiplex PCR reads, yields one record per CDR3 protein. The sample includes under 800,000 distinct CDR3 sequences, 13% to 15% of them seen just once. Points from the study as a whole: Stable hyperthyroidism was told apart from ophthalmopathy by a model built on 13 V-J features. Researchers found most expanded thyroid clonotypes above 0.001 in blood as well.

Sequenced material: blood. The V and J genes are TRBV9 and TRBJ1-6; D is uncertain. The clonotype originates from a woman aged 18-30 years with Graves' hyperthyroidism. The CDR3 coding sequence is TGTGCCAGCAGCACCCGACCAACCGGGAGTTCACCCCTCCACTTT. This translates into CASSTRPTGSSPLHF.